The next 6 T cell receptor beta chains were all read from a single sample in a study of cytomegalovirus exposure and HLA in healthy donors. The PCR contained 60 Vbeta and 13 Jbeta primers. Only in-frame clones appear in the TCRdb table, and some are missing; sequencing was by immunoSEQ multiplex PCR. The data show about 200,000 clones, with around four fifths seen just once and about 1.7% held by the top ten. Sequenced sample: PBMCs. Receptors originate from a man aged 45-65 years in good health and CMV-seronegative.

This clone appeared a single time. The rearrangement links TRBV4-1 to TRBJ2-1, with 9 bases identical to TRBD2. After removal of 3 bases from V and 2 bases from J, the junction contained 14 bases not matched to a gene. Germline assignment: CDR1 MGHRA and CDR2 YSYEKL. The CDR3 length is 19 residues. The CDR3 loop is CASSQTKTVAGVPYNEQFF. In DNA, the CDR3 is TGCGCCAGCAGCCAGACCAAAACAGTAGCGGGAGTTCCCTACAATGAGCAGTTCTTC.

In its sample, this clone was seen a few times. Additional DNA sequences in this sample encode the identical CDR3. The CDR3 DNA reads as TGTGCCAGCAAAGGGACAGCGAACACCGGGGAGCTGTTTTTT. It specifies CASKGTANTGELFF. The chain uses TRBV2 and TRBJ2-2; 7 nucleotides match TRBD1. Germline assignment: CDR1 SNHLY and CDR2 FYNNEI. Trimming took 7 bases from V and 0 from J; bases not matched to a gene: 2. The CDR3 contains 14 residues.

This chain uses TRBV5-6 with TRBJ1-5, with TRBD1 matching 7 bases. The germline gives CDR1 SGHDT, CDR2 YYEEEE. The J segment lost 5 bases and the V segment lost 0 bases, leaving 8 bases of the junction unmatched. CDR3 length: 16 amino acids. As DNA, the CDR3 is TGTGCCAGCAGCTTGGTTTCAGGGGGAAAACATCAGCCCCAGCATTTT. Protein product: CASSLVSGGKHQPQHF.

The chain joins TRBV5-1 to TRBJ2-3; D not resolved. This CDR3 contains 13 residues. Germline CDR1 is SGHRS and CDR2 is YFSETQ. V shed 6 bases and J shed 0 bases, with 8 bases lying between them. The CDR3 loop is CASKQPSTDTQYF. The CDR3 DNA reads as TGCGCCAGCAAGCAACCTAGCACAGATACGCAGTATTTT.

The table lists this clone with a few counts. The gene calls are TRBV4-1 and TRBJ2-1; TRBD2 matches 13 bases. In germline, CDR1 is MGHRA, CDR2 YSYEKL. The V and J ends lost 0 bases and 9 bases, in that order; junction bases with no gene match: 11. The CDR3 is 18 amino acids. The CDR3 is CASSQDLGGTSGAGEQFF. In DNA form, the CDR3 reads TGCGCCAGCAGCCAAGACTTGGGGGGGACTAGCGGGGCGGGTGAGCAGTTCTTC.

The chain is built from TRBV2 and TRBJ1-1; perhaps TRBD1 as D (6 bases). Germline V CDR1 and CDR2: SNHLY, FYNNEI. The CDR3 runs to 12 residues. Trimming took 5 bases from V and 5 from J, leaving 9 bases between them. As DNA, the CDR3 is TGTGCCAGCAGTTTCGGACAGACTGAAGCTTTCTTT. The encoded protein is CASSFGQTEAFF. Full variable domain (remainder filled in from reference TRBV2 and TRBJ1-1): EPEVTQTPSHQVTQMGQEVILRCVPISNHLYFYWYRQILGQKVEFLVSFYNNEISEKSEIFDDQFSVERPDGSNFTLKIRSTKLEDSAMYFCASSFGQTEAFFGQGTRLTVV.